This T cell receptor beta chain stems from a study of blood T cells in healthy people across ages (dated by TCRdb to the mid-2010s). The study in broad terms: In model experiments, roughly one uniquely barcoded TCR beta cDNA molecule per two T cells was captured by template switching. The study measured age-related changes in TCR beta repertoire diversity using deep sequencing normalized with unique cDNA molecular identifiers. Four age groups were formed from the donors: young (average around 15 years), middle-aged (just under 40), aged (about 62) and long-lived (around 80). To avoid experimental bias, donors of different ages were spread randomly across the sequencing lanes. Using the same blood draw, the study looked at two additional independent replicas of 1 million unique cDNA reads for two donors, one aged 18 to 30 and the other aged 80 or older.

A remark on this clonotype: This receptor's antigen is unknown. No clone much larger than this one lies a single base away; base qualities are absent.

Systemically healthy Caucasian individuals from Russia, approximately 39 in total and aged roughly 6 to 100 years, were included as donors. Each donor gave ten milliliters of peripheral blood, collected into EDTA-treated Vacutainer tubes. Ficoll-Paque density-gradient centrifugation was used to isolate PBMCs, with at least 6 million per sample. Trizol reagent was used to extract total RNA from PBMCs, with at least 5.5 micrograms per sample. For every donor, an aliquot of PBMCs went through flow cytometry to measure the percentages of naive CD45RAhigh/CD27high T cells. The V end gives up 5 bases and the J end 7 bases, leaving 7 bases in the junction not matched to a gene. CDR1 and CDR2, looked up from the germline V gene (reference sequence), are DFQATT and SNEGSKA. Spanning cysteine to phenylalanine, the CDR3 consists of 14 amino acids. CDR3 DNA only is kept here, 42 bases in frame from base 1. What the authors observed across the whole study: The CMV infection status of donors was not known, potentially confounding age-related changes in expanded clonotypes. Estimates of total diversity based on one million sequenced T cells were considered lower bounds and underestimates. Observed TCR beta diversity correlated strongly with the percentage of naive T cells measured by flow cytometry. As age increased, observed TCR beta diversity per million T cells dropped in a roughly linear way, and a significant reduction was already evident by age roughly 40. Compared with the aged group, more naive CD4+ T cells, fewer expanded clones and increased TCR diversity were shown by the long-lived group, suggesting age selection. Bulk unsorted PBMC profiling prevented conclusive comparison of naive and antigen-experienced compartments.

Library generation was performed with 5' RACE. Sequencing was carried out with an Illumina HiSeq 2500. A second about 7 to 11 cycle PCR used a sample-barcoded 5' primer and a J-beta primer mix. A template-switch 5' adaptor carrying 12 random nucleotides introduced a unique molecular identifier onto each TCR beta cDNA molecule. Each sample yielded at least 3 million CDR3-containing paired-end reads. All of the RNA was converted into first-strand cDNA using the Mint cDNA synthesis kit, with a TRBC-specific oligonucleotide serving as the primer. Following uracil-DNA glycosylase treatment, a first 18-cycle PCR with universal primers M1SS and BC2_uni_R was performed on all cDNA. On the study's bioinformatics: For normalization, 1 million high-quality reads, each with a distinct molecular identifier, were randomly selected from each sample. Instead of being binned into consensus sequences, reads that shared molecular identifiers were thrown out. MiTCR, set to a Q25 quality threshold and the strictest error-elimination algorithm, was used for CDR3 identification, clonotype clustering and error correction. Lower-bound total TCR beta diversity was estimated with a nonparametric unseen species model using Euler transformation. TCRdb reanalyzed the raw reads on its own, using fastp at Q25 for trimming and MiXCR for clone calling, and kept in-frame beta chains. When rows share a CDR3 protein, they turn into one entry using the most common DNA and genes. These V and J calls derive from TCRdb rather than the authors' analysis. The table for this sample lists around 870,000 distinct CDR3 sequences; around 28% of them were counted only once. The ten largest make up 15% to 20% of the sample.

Source material: blood. This clonotype originated in a woman aged 80 or older in good health. The chain couples TRBV20-1 to TRBJ2-2, with 10 central nucleotides matching TRBD1. The encoded CDR3 is CSALDRGRGGELFF. The base sequence is TGCAGTGCTTTAGACAGGGGGCGAGGCGGGGAGCTGTTTTTT.